The 17 T cell receptor beta chains below all came from one sample that was sequenced in a study of human T cells and chemical hapten exposure. Time point given: patch test 1, 2 weeks after DPC sensitization. The treatment was: therapeutic diphenylcyclopropenone sensitization with weekly scalp DPC. Using its own MiXCR run on the RACE reads, TCRdb lists one record per CDR3 protein. The data show about 380,000 distinct CDR3 sequences, nearly 5% seen once. Sample: whole blood, taken in connection with sensitization to the hapten diphenylcyclopropenone (DPC). Receptors originate from a woman aged 45-65 years with alopecia areata. Some clones in this sample may be carry-over from other donors' samples.

This clonotype was recorded a few times. The chain carries TRBV20-1 and TRBJ2-1; weak D call: TRBD2 (6 bases). V dropped 5 bases and J dropped 5 bases, with 19 bases sitting between them. This CDR3 comprises 15 residues. Germline V gene data show CDR1 as DFQATT and CDR2 as SNEGSKA (reference sequence). Here the CDR3 reads CSAFPGTPDHNEQFF. CDR3 DNA sequence: TGCAGTGCTTTCCCCGGGACTCCGGATCACAATGAGCAGTTCTTC.

This clonotype has just a few counts. This chain uses TRBV29-1 with TRBJ2-7, with D possibly matching TRBD1 (6 bases). The V end lost 1 base, the J end lost 4 bases, and 11 bases lay between the germline ends. Germline-derived CDR1 and CDR2 are SQVTM and ANQGSEA. This CDR3 contains 13 residues. The CDR3 nucleotides are TGCAGCGTTGAAGTCCCACAGGGATACGAGCAGTACTTC. Translating gives CSVEVPQGYEQYF.

Ten or more counts support this clonotype. The chain is built from TRBV29-1 and TRBJ1-5; D is perhaps TRBD1 (6 bases). Germline V lookup: CDR1 SQVTM, CDR2 ANQGSEA. This CDR3 has 19 residues. The V gene lost 7 bases and the J gene lost 9 bases, with 37 bases spanning the gap. For the CDR3, the DNA is TGCAGCGCTGGGGACGGCCTGGCATCAACAGGGTGGTTAAGCAGGCCCCAGCATTTT. Residues: CSAGDGLASTGWLSRPQHF.

The chain links TRBV20-1 to TRBJ1-4; no definite D call. CDR1 and CDR2 from the germline V gene are DFQATT and SNEGSKA (reference sequence). V was shortened by 0 bases and J by 8 bases, with 16 bases between the two germline ends. This CDR3 is built from 15 residues. The CDR3 region has the DNA TGCAGTGCTAGAGAGACGGGCGTTCTGGGGGAAAAACTGTTTTTT. Translation: CSARETGVLGEKLFF.

This clonotype showed up many times. The DNA of the CDR3 is TGTGCCAGCTCACCCGGCCCAGGGGCCGAGCAGTACTTC. This gives the protein CASSPGPGAEQYF. This chain links TRBV18 with TRBJ2-7, with D possibly TRBD1 on 6 matching bases. Germline lookup yields CDR1 KGHSH and CDR2 LQKENI. The ends were cut back, 3 bases at V and 6 bases at J, with 12 bases in the middle. The CDR3 covers 13 residues.

The table lists this clonotype with many counts. V and J are TRBV7-2 and TRBJ1-2; D is undetermined. The length of the CDR3 is 14 residues. V shed 5 bases and J shed 3 bases, with 13 bases lying between them. The V gene's germline CDR1 is SGHTA and CDR2 FQGNSA. The CDR3 loop reads CASSQGASDYGYTF. CDR3 coding DNA: TGTGCCAGCAGCCAAGGAGCTAGTGACTATGGCTACACCTTC.

This rearrangement joins TRBV7-2 to TRBJ2-3; 9 nucleotides match TRBD2. CDR3 length: 17 amino acids. The germline gives CDR1 SGHTA, CDR2 FQGNSA. The ends lost 4 bases at V and 0 bases at J; junction bases unmatched: 8. CDR3 sequence (DNA): TGTGCCAGCAGCTCCTATAGCGGGAGAGTAAGCACAGATACGCAGTATTTT. Translating gives CASSSYSGRVSTDTQYF.

This clonotype was picked up many times. The chain has TRBV27 and TRBJ2-4, with 10 bases that match TRBD2. The CDR3 totals 16 residues. Germline CDR1 MNHEY, CDR2 SMNVEV (reference sequence). V shed 5 bases, J shed 7 bases, and the junction held 11 bases outside the gene matches. CDR3 region: CASSRTSGDPRNIQYF. DNA of the CDR3: TGTGCCAGCAGTCGGACTAGCGGAGACCCACGGAACATTCAGTACTTC.

This clonotype was detected ten times or more. The rearrangement uses TRBV27 and TRBJ1-5, with 9 bases matching TRBD1. The CDR3 is 15 residues long. CDR1 is MNHEY and CDR2 is SMNVEV in the germline V gene (reference sequence). J lost 7 bases, V lost 4 bases, and 8 bases had no gene match. The CDR3 here is CASSSTTGGGQPQHF. The CDR3 DNA follows: TGTGCCAGCAGTTCCACTACAGGGGGCGGGCAGCCCCAGCATTTT.

This sequence joins TRBV12-3 or TRBV12-4 and TRBJ2-1, with 9 bases that match TRBD1. V lost 4 bases and J lost 6; bases outside the gene matches: 10. The CDR3 totals 16 residues. For the CDR3, the DNA is TGTGCCAGCAGTTCCGTTGCCGGGACAGGGTCCAATGAGCAGTTCTTC. Protein sequence: CASSSVAGTGSNEQFF.

There are many counts of this clonotype. This sequence joins TRBV7-2 and TRBJ2-1; TRBD2 might be the D (6 bases). The V and J ends lost 2 bases and 3 bases respectively, with 11 bases between them. The CDR3 extends over 15 amino acids. Germline assignment: CDR1 SGHTA and CDR2 FQGNSA. This chain's CDR3 is CASSLTGESYNEQFF. CDR3 DNA sequence: TGTGCCAGCAGCTTAACGGGAGAGAGCTACAATGAGCAGTTCTTC.

This clonotype was seen a handful of times. The V and J genes are TRBV3-1 and TRBJ2-3; 7 nucleotides align to TRBD2. The trim removed 4 bases at V and 4 bases at J, leaving 8 bases unmatched. CDR1 and CDR2 from the germline V gene are LGHDT and YNNKEL (reference sequence). CDR3 size: 15 residues. The CDR3 sequence is CASSPQRGSSDTQYF. The DNA for the CDR3 is TGTGCCAGCAGCCCCCAGCGGGGCAGCTCAGATACGCAGTATTTT.

The V gene is TRBV7-2, the J gene TRBJ2-1; TRBD2 agrees at 11 bases. Per germline, CDR1 SGHTA and CDR2 FQGNSA. This CDR3 region has 18 residues. J gave up 4 bases and V 3 bases, and 11 bases lay outside the gene matches. CDR3 amino acids: CASSLASGGLAAYNEQFF. In DNA form, the CDR3 reads TGTGCCAGCAGCTTGGCCTCCGGGGGACTAGCGGCTTACAATGAGCAGTTCTTC.

Only a few counts were recorded for this clonotype. The chain is built from TRBV20-1 and TRBJ2-1; D is possibly TRBD1 (6 bases). In germline, CDR1 is DFQATT, CDR2 SNEGSKA (reference sequence). The V end was cut by 3 bases, the J end by 0 bases, with 15 bases between. The CDR3 spans 16 residues. The CDR3, as DNA: TGCAGTGCTAGGAAAACAGGGATAAGCTCCTACAATGAGCAGTTCTTC. Translated, it gives CSARKTGISSYNEQFF.

This clonotype was recorded at least ten times. This sequence joins TRBV7-2 and TRBJ1-1; D not resolved. Trimming stripped 5 bases from V and 2 bases from J, with 9 bases between. Germline CDR1 SGHTA, CDR2 FQGNSA. The CDR3 length is 13 residues. The CDR3 is CASSETLNTEAFF. As DNA, the CDR3 is TGTGCCAGCAGCGAGACCCTTAACACTGAAGCTTTCTTT.

This clonotype was recorded many times. This chain uses TRBV7-2 with TRBJ1-1; D is possibly TRBD1 (5 bases). V dropped 5 bases and J dropped 8 bases, with 18 bases sitting between them. Per the germline V gene, CDR1 is SGHTA and CDR2 is FQGNSA. The CDR3 is 14 residues long. The CDR3 sequence is CASSPLWGRGEAFF. The CDR3 DNA reads as TGTGCCAGCAGCCCCCTTTGGGGGAGAGGGGAAGCTTTCTTT.

This clonotype showed up many times. This chain uses TRBV20-1 with TRBJ2-2; TRBD2 agrees at 15 bases. This CDR3 region has 16 residues. Looked up from germline, CDR1 is DFQATT and CDR2 is SNEGSKA (reference sequence). The ends lost 4 bases at V and 3 bases at J; junction bases unmatched: 3. The CDR3 DNA reads as TGCAGTGCTAAGGGACTAGCGGGAGGATACACCGGGGAGCTGTTTTTT. This codes for CSAKGLAGGYTGELFF.